This is a list of T cell receptor beta chains from one sample in a study of blood T cells in healthy people across ages. TCRdb passed the 5' RACE reads through MiXCR, listing each CDR3 protein once. The table has about 770,000 distinct CDR3 sequences, under 55% seen once. The specimen was blood. The receptors shown here come from a man aged 55-75 years in good health. Each CDR3 is given with its conserved first and last residue. D genes are given only for firm matches. Size is omitted from some rows. Given values are once, few, many or a class for expanded clones.

CDR3 DNA: TGCGCCAGCAGCCAAGAGGGTGAGGTCCTCGCGAACACCGGGGAGCTGTTTTTT; CDR3 protein: CASSQEGEVLANTGELFF; clone size: -; D gene: -; V gene: TRBV4-3; J gene: TRBJ2-2
CDR3 DNA: TGTGCCAGCAACGAGGGGGGTCTGGACACTGAAGCTTTCTTT; CDR3 protein: CASNEGGLDTEAFF; clone size: -; D gene: -; V gene: TRBV9; J gene: TRBJ1-1
CDR3 DNA: TGTGCCAGCAGCTTGAAGGGAGTAGCGGGGATCACAGATACGCAGTATTTT; CDR3 protein: CASSLKGVAGITDTQYF; clone size: -; D gene: TRBD2; V gene: TRBV5-5; J gene: TRBJ2-3
CDR3 DNA: TGCAGCGTTGAAGATTTTATGGGGAATGAGCAGTTCTTC; CDR3 protein: CSVEDFMGNEQFF; clone size: few; D gene: -; V gene: TRBV29-1; J gene: TRBJ2-1
CDR3 DNA: TGTGCCAGCAACACCGGGAGATCGGAGACCCAGTACTTC; CDR3 protein: CASNTGRSETQYF; clone size: -; D gene: -; V gene: TRBV6-5; J gene: TRBJ2-5
CDR3 DNA: TGTGCCAGCCCGCCGCGGGGGCGATCCTACGAGCAGTACTTC; CDR3 protein: CASPPRGRSYEQYF; clone size: -; D gene: -; V gene: TRBV9; J gene: TRBJ2-7
CDR3 DNA: TGTGCCAGCAGTGAAAGGGATTGGGACGGTAACTATGGCTACACCTTC; CDR3 protein: CASSERDWDGNYGYTF; clone size: few; D gene: -; V gene: TRBV6-1; J gene: TRBJ1-2
CDR3 DNA: TGTGCCAGCAGCTTTGGGGTTAGTGCAGATACGCAGTATTTT; CDR3 protein: CASSFGVSADTQYF; clone size: -; D gene: -; V gene: TRBV7-2; J gene: TRBJ2-3
CDR3 DNA: TGTGCCAGCAGCACGGGACAGCAATATGGCTACACCTTC; CDR3 protein: CASSTGQQYGYTF; clone size: -; D gene: TRBD1; V gene: TRBV12-3/TRBV12-4; J gene: TRBJ1-2
CDR3 DNA: TGTGCCAGCAGTGGGACTAGCTGGGATGAGCAGTACTTC; CDR3 protein: CASSGTSWDEQYF; clone size: -; D gene: TRBD2; V gene: TRBV2; J gene: TRBJ2-5
CDR3 DNA: TGTGCCTCGGGGGTTCTTAGCTCCTATAATTCACCCCTCCACTTT; CDR3 protein: CASGVLSSYNSPLHF; clone size: few; D gene: -; V gene: TRBV7-2; J gene: TRBJ1-6
CDR3 DNA: TGTGCCAGCAGCCCCGCACCCGTCGTCTACGAGCAGTACTTC; CDR3 protein: CASSPAPVVYEQYF; clone size: -; D gene: -; V gene: TRBV5-5; J gene: TRBJ2-7
CDR3 DNA: TGCAGTGCTAGAATACCCCCTTCTACGCAGTATTTT; CDR3 protein: CSARIPPSTQYF; clone size: -; D gene: -; V gene: TRBV20-1; J gene: TRBJ2-3
CDR3 DNA: TGCGCCAGCAGCGGGCTCCTCGGGGGGCCAAATAATGAGCAGTACTTC; CDR3 protein: CASSGLLGGPNNEQYF; clone size: -; D gene: -; V gene: TRBV4-1; J gene: TRBJ2-5
CDR3 DNA: TGTGCCAGCAGCTTAGATCCAAGCGGGGGCGGGACAGATACGCAGTATTTT; CDR3 protein: CASSLDPSGGGTDTQYF; clone size: once; D gene: TRBD2; V gene: TRBV7-2; J gene: TRBJ2-3
CDR3 DNA: TGCGCCAGCAGCCAAGATTTAAGGGTTGAGCAGTTCTTC; CDR3 protein: CASSQDLRVEQFF; clone size: many; D gene: -; V gene: TRBV4-3; J gene: TRBJ2-1
CDR3 DNA: TGTGCCAGCTGCGCGGGGGCGGCCGAGCAGTACTTC; CDR3 protein: CASCAGAAEQYF; clone size: -; D gene: -; V gene: TRBV7-9; J gene: TRBJ2-7
CDR3 DNA: TGCAGTGCGCCACAGGGGCGCTGTGGCTACACCTTC; CDR3 protein: CSAPQGRCGYTF; clone size: -; D gene: TRBD1; V gene: TRBV20-1; J gene: TRBJ1-2
CDR3 DNA: TGTACCAGCAGTCTCCGACCTTTCTACGAGCAGTACTTC; CDR3 protein: CTSSLRPFYEQYF; clone size: -; D gene: -; V gene: TRBV6-5; J gene: TRBJ2-7
CDR3 DNA: TGTGCCAGCAGTTACGGACTAGCGCGATCCTACGAGCAGTACTTC; CDR3 protein: CASSYGLARSYEQYF; clone size: few; D gene: TRBD2; V gene: TRBV6-5; J gene: TRBJ2-7
CDR3 DNA: TGTGCCAGCAGTTGGACAGGGGACCGCCGAGAGACCCAGTACTTC; CDR3 protein: CASSWTGDRRETQYF; clone size: -; D gene: TRBD1; V gene: TRBV12-3/TRBV12-4; J gene: TRBJ2-5
CDR3 DNA: TGCGCCAGCAGTTTCGGGACCGCCGAGAACTATGGCTACACCTTC; CDR3 protein: CASSFGTAENYGYTF; clone size: -; D gene: -; V gene: TRBV5-1; J gene: TRBJ1-2
CDR3 DNA: TGCAGTGCCACCGGGACAGGATCCTACGAGCAGTACTTC; CDR3 protein: CSATGTGSYEQYF; clone size: -; D gene: TRBD1; V gene: TRBV20-1; J gene: TRBJ2-7
CDR3 DNA: TGTGCCAGCAGTGGACGAGGGAACTATGGCTACACCTTC; CDR3 protein: CASSGRGNYGYTF; clone size: -; D gene: -; V gene: TRBV2; J gene: TRBJ1-2
CDR3 DNA: TGTGCCAGCAGCTCTAGCGGGGGGAGTGAGAATGAGCAGTTCTTC; CDR3 protein: CASSSSGGSENEQFF; clone size: -; D gene: TRBD2; V gene: TRBV7-9; J gene: TRBJ2-1
CDR3 DNA: TGTGCCAGCAGTTTTATCAGGGGGCGCAACTATGGCTACACCTTC; CDR3 protein: CASSFIRGRNYGYTF; clone size: once; D gene: TRBD1; V gene: TRBV11-2; J gene: TRBJ1-2
CDR3 DNA: TGCGCCAGCAGAGACGACCAAGGCAATGAGCAGTTCTTC; CDR3 protein: CASRDDQGNEQFF; clone size: -; D gene: -; V gene: TRBV5-1; J gene: TRBJ2-1
CDR3 DNA: TGTGCCTGGAGTCTGGGACAGCTGAACACTGAAGCTTTCTTT; CDR3 protein: CAWSLGQLNTEAFF; clone size: -; D gene: TRBD1; V gene: TRBV30; J gene: TRBJ1-1
CDR3 DNA: TGTGCCAGCAGCTTAGATGTGGGACAGGGGATTCGGCATGGCTACACCTTC; CDR3 protein: CASSLDVGQGIRHGYTF; clone size: few; D gene: TRBD1; V gene: TRBV7-8; J gene: TRBJ1-2
CDR3 DNA: TGCGCCAGCACCCCTGGGATAGCACAGGGTGGAAAGGCAGATACGCAGTATTTT; CDR3 protein: CASTPGIAQGGKADTQYF; clone size: -; D gene: -; V gene: TRBV5-1; J gene: TRBJ2-3
CDR3 DNA: TGTGCCAGCAGACGGACAGGGTCCCAGGTTACTGAAGCTTTCTTT; CDR3 protein: CASRRTGSQVTEAFF; clone size: -; D gene: TRBD1; V gene: TRBV6-2/TRBV6-3; J gene: TRBJ1-1
CDR3 DNA: TGTGCCAGCTCACCGAGCGGGGGGCGCATAGATACGCAGTATTTT; CDR3 protein: CASSPSGGRIDTQYF; clone size: -; D gene: TRBD2; V gene: TRBV18; J gene: TRBJ2-3
CDR3 DNA: TGCGCCAGCAGCTTGGCTGACGGAACAAACATTCAGTACTTC; CDR3 protein: CASSLADGTNIQYF; clone size: -; D gene: -; V gene: TRBV5-1; J gene: TRBJ2-4
CDR3 DNA: TGTGCCAGTAGCGAGGGACTAGCTGAGGAGACCCAGTACTTC; CDR3 protein: CASSEGLAEETQYF; clone size: -; D gene: TRBD2; V gene: TRBV19; J gene: TRBJ2-5
CDR3 DNA: TGTGCCAGCAGTACCCAGGGGGCCAATCAGCCCCAGCATTTT; CDR3 protein: CASSTQGANQPQHF; clone size: -; D gene: TRBD1; V gene: TRBV27; J gene: TRBJ1-5